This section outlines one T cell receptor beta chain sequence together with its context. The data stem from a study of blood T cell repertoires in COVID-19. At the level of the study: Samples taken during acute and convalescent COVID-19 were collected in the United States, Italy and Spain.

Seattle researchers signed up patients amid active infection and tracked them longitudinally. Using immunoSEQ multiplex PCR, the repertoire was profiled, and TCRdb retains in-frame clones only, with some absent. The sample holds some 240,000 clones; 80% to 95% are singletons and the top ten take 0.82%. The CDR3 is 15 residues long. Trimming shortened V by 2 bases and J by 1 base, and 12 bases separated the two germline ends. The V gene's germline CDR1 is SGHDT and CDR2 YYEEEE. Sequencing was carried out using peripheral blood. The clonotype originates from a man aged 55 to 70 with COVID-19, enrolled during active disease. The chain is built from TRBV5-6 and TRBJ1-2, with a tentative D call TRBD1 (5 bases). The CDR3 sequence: CASSLTDTRNYGYTF. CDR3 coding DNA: TGTGCCAGCAGCTTAACGGACACCCGTAACTATGGCTACACCTTC.